The 3 T cell receptor beta chains given below trace back to one sample, sequenced in a study of cytomegalovirus exposure and HLA in healthy donors. Primers included in the PCR were 60 Vbeta and 13 Jbeta primers. Generated by immunoSEQ multiplex PCR, the TCRdb table keeps only in-frame clones and is missing some. The sample records about 130,000 clones, about 11% being singletons. What was sequenced was PBMCs. These receptors originate from a woman aged 18-29 years in good health and CMV-seropositive.

This chain connects TRBV6-6 to TRBJ1-2, with 9 bases aligning to TRBD1. V trimming: 6 bases; J trimming: 2 bases; junction bases outside the gene matches: 4. Germline V lookup: CDR1 MNHNY, CDR2 SVGAGI (reference sequence). The CDR3 covers 14 residues. The CDR3 DNA sequence: TGTGCCAGCAGCCCGGGACAGGGAAACTATGGCTACACCTTC. This gives the protein CASSPGQGNYGYTF.

The J gene is TRBJ2-5, the V gene TRBV2; D perhaps matches TRBD2 (5 bases). Germline lookup yields CDR1 SNHLY and CDR2 FYNNEI. The CDR3 spans 15 residues. V shed 8 bases and J shed 2 bases, with 18 bases lying between them. CDR3 nucleotides: TGTGCCAGCGGGTGGATCAGCGGTCCTCAAGAGACCCAGTACTTC. It specifies CASGWISGPQETQYF. The full variable domain, in which reference TRBV2 and TRBJ2-5 provide the parts outside the CDR3, is EPEVTQTPSHQVTQMGQEVILRCVPISNHLYFYWYRQILGQKVEFLVSFYNNEISEKSEIFDDQFSVERPDGSNFTLKIRSTKLEDSAMYFCASGWISGPQETQYFGPGTRLLVL.

The V call is TRBV4-1, the J call TRBJ2-3; possibly TRBD2 for D (6 bases). Germline V gene data show CDR1 as MGHRA and CDR2 as YSYEKL. There are 15 residues in the CDR3. Trimming stripped 1 base from V and 0 bases from J, with 8 bases between. The CDR3 is CASSQGLASTDTQYF. In nucleotides, the CDR3 is TGCGCCAGCAGCCAAGGCCTAGCGAGCACAGATACGCAGTATTTT.